This T cell receptor beta chain was sequenced for a study of T cell responses to AZD1222 COVID-19 vaccine. General study results and limits: Among AZD1222 vaccinees, only six or seven were seropositive at baseline. The repertoires were collected only after the peak T cell response.

Regarding this clone: The target antigen is unknown.

Using immunoSEQ multiplex PCR, the repertoire was profiled, and TCRdb retains in-frame clones only, with some absent. The top ten hold approximately 5.9% of the sample, which has fewer than 150,000 clones, about 85% seen once. V lost 5 bases to trimming and J lost 6 bases, with 14 bases between them. Germline assignment: CDR1 MDHEN and CDR2 SYDVKM. This CDR3 contains 15 residues. The chain carries TRBV28 and TRBJ1-6; tentatively, D is TRBD1 (5 bases). The specimen comprised peripheral blood, sampled on day 0 of AZD1222 vaccination. The TCR comes from an adult in good health. CDR3 residues: CASSRRGNLNSPLHF. The CDR3 DNA sequence: TGTGCCAGCAGTCGACGGGGGAACCTTAATTCACCCCTCCACTTT. The full variable domain, its missing parts supplied by reference TRBV28 and TRBJ1-6, is DVKVTQSSRYLVKRTGEKVFLECVQDMDHENMFWYRQDPGLGLRLIYFSYDVKMKEKGDIPEGYSVSREKKERFSLILESASTNQTSMYLCASSRRGNLNSPLHFGNGTRLTVT.